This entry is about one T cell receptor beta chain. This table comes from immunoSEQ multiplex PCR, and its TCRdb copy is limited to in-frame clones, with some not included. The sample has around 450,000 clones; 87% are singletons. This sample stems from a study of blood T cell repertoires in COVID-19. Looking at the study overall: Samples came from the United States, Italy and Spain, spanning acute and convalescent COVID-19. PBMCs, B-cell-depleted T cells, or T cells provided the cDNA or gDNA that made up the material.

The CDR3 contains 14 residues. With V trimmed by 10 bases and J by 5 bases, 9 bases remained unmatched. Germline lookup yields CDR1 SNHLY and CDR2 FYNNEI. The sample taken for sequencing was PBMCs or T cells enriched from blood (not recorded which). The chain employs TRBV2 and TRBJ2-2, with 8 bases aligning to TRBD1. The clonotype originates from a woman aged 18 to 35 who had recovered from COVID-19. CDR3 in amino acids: CAITGTGNTGELFF. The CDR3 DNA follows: TGTGCCATCACCGGGACAGGAAATACCGGGGAGCTGTTTTTT.